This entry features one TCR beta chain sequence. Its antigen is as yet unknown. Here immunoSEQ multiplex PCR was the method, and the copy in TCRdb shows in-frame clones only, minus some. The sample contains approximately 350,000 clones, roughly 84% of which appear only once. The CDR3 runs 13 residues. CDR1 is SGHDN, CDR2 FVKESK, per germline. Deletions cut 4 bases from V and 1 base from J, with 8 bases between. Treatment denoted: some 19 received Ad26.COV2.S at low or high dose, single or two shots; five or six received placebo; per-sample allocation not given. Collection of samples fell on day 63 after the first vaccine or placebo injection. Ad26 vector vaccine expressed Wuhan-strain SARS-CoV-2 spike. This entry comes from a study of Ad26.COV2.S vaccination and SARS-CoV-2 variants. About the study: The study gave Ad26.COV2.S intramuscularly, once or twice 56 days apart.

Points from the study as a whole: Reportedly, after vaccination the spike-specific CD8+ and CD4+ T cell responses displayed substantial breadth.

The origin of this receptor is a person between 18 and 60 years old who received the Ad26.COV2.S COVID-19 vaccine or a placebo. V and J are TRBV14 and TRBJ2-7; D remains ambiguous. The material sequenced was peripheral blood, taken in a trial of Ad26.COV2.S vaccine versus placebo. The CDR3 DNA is TGTGCCAGCAGCCGACTGGATTCCTACGAGCAGTACTTC. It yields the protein CASSRLDSYEQYF.